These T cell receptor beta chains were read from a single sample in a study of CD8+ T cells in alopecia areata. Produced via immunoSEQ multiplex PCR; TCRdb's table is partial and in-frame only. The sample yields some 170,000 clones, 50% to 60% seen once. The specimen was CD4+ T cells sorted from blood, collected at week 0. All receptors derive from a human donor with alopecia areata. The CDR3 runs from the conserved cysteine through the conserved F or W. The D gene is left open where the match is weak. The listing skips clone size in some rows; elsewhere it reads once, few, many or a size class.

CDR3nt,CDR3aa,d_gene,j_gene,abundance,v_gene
TGTGCCACCAGCACTTACAGGGGGCTTATTGGAAACACCATATATTTT,CATSTYRGLIGNTIYF,TRBD1,TRBJ1-3,.,TRBV15
TGCAGCGTTACAATGACAGACACCAACTATGGCTACACCTTC,CSVTMTDTNYGYTF,.,TRBJ1-2,.,TRBV29-1
TGTGCCAGCAGCTTACTGGGGGTTTCACCCCTCCACTTT,CASSLLGVSPLHF,.,TRBJ1-6,.,TRBV7-6
TGTGCCAGCAGTGATACCGGGACAGGGAATCGGTACGAGCAGTACTTC,CASSDTGTGNRYEQYF,TRBD1,TRBJ2-7,few,TRBV25-1
TGTGCCAGCAGTTTGGATCGGGGGATTGGGGAGCAGTACTTC,CASSLDRGIGEQYF,.,TRBJ2-7,.,TRBV27
TGTGCCAGCAGCTTTGGGCAAACTGAAGCTTTCTTT,CASSFGQTEAFF,.,TRBJ1-1,.,TRBV5-6
TGTGCCGTTGGACTAGCGGGCCAAGAGACCCAGTACTTC,CAVGLAGQETQYF,TRBD2,TRBJ2-5,.,TRBV5-6
TGCGCCAGCAGCCAAGATTCCATTCAGCCCCAGCATTTT,CASSQDSIQPQHF,.,TRBJ1-5,.,TRBV4-1
TGTGCCTGGAACAGGGGAGACACAGATACGCAGTATTTT,CAWNRGDTDTQYF,TRBD1,TRBJ2-3,few,TRBV30
TGCAGCGTTGAAGTATCCCAACTGAGCACTGAAGCTTTCTTT,CSVEVSQLSTEAFF,.,TRBJ1-1,.,TRBV29-1
TGTGCCAGCAGCTCCGGACAGGGAGCCTACGAGCAGTACTTC,CASSSGQGAYEQYF,TRBD1,TRBJ2-7,.,TRBV11-2
TGCGCCAGCAGCTTGGAGGGAACCCAGTACTTC,CASSLEGTQYF,.,TRBJ2-5,.,TRBV5-1
TGCAGCGTTCGGGACCCGGGAGGGGAGCAGTACTTC,CSVRDPGGEQYF,TRBD2,TRBJ2-5,.,TRBV29-1
TGTGCCAGCAGTCGGGGTTATAATTCACCCCTCCACTTT,CASSRGYNSPLHF,.,TRBJ1-6,.,TRBV6-5
TGCAGCGTTGAGGGACAATCGAACACTGAAGCTTTCTTT,CSVEGQSNTEAFF,.,TRBJ1-1,.,TRBV29-1
TGCGCCAGCAGCTGGGACAGGAATAATTCACCCCTCCACTTT,CASSWDRNNSPLHF,TRBD1,TRBJ1-6,few,TRBV5-1
TGTGCCAGCAGAGGGGGACTACACAGCACAGATACGCAGTATTTT,CASRGGLHSTDTQYF,.,TRBJ2-3,.,TRBV6-5
TGTGCCAGCATCTCGCGAGCTACAGATACGCAGTATTTT,CASISRATDTQYF,.,TRBJ2-3,.,TRBV2
TGCGCCAGCAGCTTGCAGACCCTACCCCAAGAGACCCAGTACTTC,CASSLQTLPQETQYF,.,TRBJ2-5,few,TRBV5-1
TGTGCCTGGAGGCGCTCAGGCCGGGGAAACGAGCAGTACTTC,CAWRRSGRGNEQYF,.,TRBJ2-7,.,TRBV30
TGTGCCAGCTCACCCTCCCAAGAGACCCAGTACTTC,CASSPSQETQYF,.,TRBJ2-5,few,TRBV18
TGTGCCAGCAGGTTGAGCTACTCTGGGGCCAACGTCCTGACTTTC,CASRLSYSGANVLTF,.,TRBJ2-6,.,TRBV2
TGTGCCATCCGGATGACAGATACGCAGTATTTT,CAIRMTDTQYF,.,TRBJ2-3,medium-sized,TRBV10-3
TGTGCCATCAGTGAATTCGGGGCCAACAATCAGCCCCAGCATTTT,CAISEFGANNQPQHF,.,TRBJ1-5,.,TRBV10-3
TGCAGCGTTGAGAAAGGGACAGTATACAATGAGCAGTTCTTC,CSVEKGTVYNEQFF,TRBD1,TRBJ2-1,few,TRBV29-1
TGTGCCAGCAGCTTACTTGGAAAAGAGACCCAGTACTTC,CASSLLGKETQYF,.,TRBJ2-5,once,TRBV7-9
TGCGCCAGCAGCCCCGGCCCTATGAGCTCCTACGAGCAGTACTTC,CASSPGPMSSYEQYF,.,TRBJ2-7,.,TRBV5-1
TGCGCCAGCAGCTTGGGGGATGCTTTACACATTCAGTACTTC,CASSLGDALHIQYF,.,TRBJ2-4,.,TRBV5-1
TGTGCCAGCTCAGCAGGGAGGGATACGCAGTATTTT,CASSAGRDTQYF,.,TRBJ2-3,.,TRBV18
TGTGCCAGCAGCTTTCGGGTGGGGGTCGGGACTGAAGCTTTCTTT,CASSFRVGVGTEAFF,.,TRBJ1-1,.,TRBV7-8